A selection of T cell receptor beta chains follows, all from one sample in a study of blood T cell repertoires in COVID-19. The repertoire was sequenced with immunoSEQ multiplex PCR; TCRdb's copy has only in-frame clones and lacks some. The table records about 390,000 clones, about 83% of them present only once. Material for sequencing was PBMCs or T cells enriched from blood (not recorded which). Source of these receptors: a woman between 50 and 59 years old who had recovered from COVID-19. CDR3s include the opening cysteine and the closing phenylalanine or tryptophan. Fields, in order: clone size, D gene, V gene, J gene, CDR3 protein, CDR3 DNA. D genes are given only for firm matches. Size is omitted from some rows. Given values are once, few, many or a class for expanded clones.

abundance: .; d_gene: TRBD1; v_gene: TRBV7-9; j_gene: TRBJ1-4; CDR3aa: CASSLDRGTNEKLFF; CDR3nt: TGTGCCAGCAGCTTAGACAGGGGAACTAATGAAAAACTGTTTTTT
abundance: .; d_gene: .; v_gene: TRBV21-1; j_gene: TRBJ1-2; CDR3aa: CASTCLRAAYYGYTF; CDR3nt: TGTGCCAGCACCTGCCTTCGCGCGGCATATTATGGCTACACCTTC
abundance: .; d_gene: .; v_gene: TRBV6-5; j_gene: TRBJ2-7; CDR3aa: CASSYALSSYEQYF; CDR3nt: TGTGCCAGCAGTTATGCGTTGAGCTCCTACGAGCAGTACTTC
abundance: few; d_gene: .; v_gene: TRBV9; j_gene: TRBJ1-5; CDR3aa: CASSVVTGYNQPQHF; CDR3nt: TGTGCCAGCAGCGTAGTAACAGGATACAATCAGCCCCAGCATTTT
abundance: .; d_gene: TRBD1; v_gene: TRBV7-3; j_gene: TRBJ2-1; CDR3aa: CASSSGTGPYNEQFF; CDR3nt: TGTGCCAGCAGCTCCGGGACAGGTCCCTACAATGAGCAGTTCTTC
abundance: once; d_gene: TRBD1; v_gene: TRBV7-2; j_gene: TRBJ1-2; CDR3aa: CASSLDRGKYGYTF; CDR3nt: TGTGCCAGCAGCTTAGACAGGGGGAAATATGGCTACACCTTC
abundance: .; d_gene: .; v_gene: TRBV2; j_gene: TRBJ1-3; CDR3aa: CASSEGSSGNTIYF; CDR3nt: TGTGCCAGCAGTGAAGGGAGCTCTGGAAACACCATATATTTT
abundance: once; d_gene: TRBD1; v_gene: TRBV23-1; j_gene: TRBJ2-2; CDR3aa: CASSQLIGQGENTGELFF; CDR3nt: TGCGCCAGCAGTCAATTAATTGGCCAGGGGGAGAACACCGGGGAGCTGTTTTTT
abundance: .; d_gene: .; v_gene: TRBV5-1; j_gene: TRBJ1-6; CDR3aa: CASSLEGVPSPLHF; CDR3nt: TGCGCCAGCAGCTTGGAGGGGGTCCCCTCTCCCCTCCACTTT
abundance: once; d_gene: TRBD2; v_gene: TRBV7-8; j_gene: TRBJ2-1; CDR3aa: CASSLDGTSGGNYNEQFF; CDR3nt: TGTGCCAGCAGCTTGGACGGGACTAGCGGGGGGAATTACAATGAGCAGTTCTTC
abundance: .; d_gene: .; v_gene: TRBV7-5; j_gene: TRBJ1-2; CDR3aa: CARSLPGVLIYGYTF; CDR3nt: TGTGCCAGAAGCTTGCCAGGGGTCCTGATCTATGGCTACACCTTC
abundance: .; d_gene: TRBD1; v_gene: TRBV25-1; j_gene: TRBJ1-2; CDR3aa: CASSDRYWTGAPPGGYTF; CDR3nt: TGTGCCAGCAGTGACCGATATTGGACAGGGGCCCCTCCTGGTGGCTACACCTTC
abundance: .; d_gene: .; v_gene: TRBV5-6; j_gene: TRBJ1-5; CDR3aa: CASSAAPGPQHF; CDR3nt: TGTGCCAGCAGCGCCGCCCCGGGGCCCCAGCATTTT